Shown below are 13 T cell receptor beta chains from a single sample sequenced in a study of OX40 agonist ivuxolimab in advanced cancers. The table came from immunoSEQ multiplex PCR; TCRdb's copy has only in-frame clones and leaves some out. The sample holds tens of thousands of clones; 85% to 95% are singletons and the top ten take over 7.5%. The sequencing used CD4+ or CD8+ T cells sorted from blood, collected in a trial of the OX40 agonist ivuxolimab. The receptors were gathered from an adult with an advanced solid tumor such as melanoma, head and neck, liver or kidney cancer.

The chain is built from TRBV27 and TRBJ2-1; D unresolved. V shed 2 bases and J shed 4 bases, with 6 bases lying between them. This CDR3 comprises 13 residues. CDR1 and CDR2 (germline): MNHEY, SMNVEV (reference sequence). The chain's CDR3 is CASSLGQYNEQFF. The CDR3 region has the DNA TGTGCCAGCAGTTTAGGTCAGTACAATGAGCAGTTCTTC.

This rearrangement joins TRBV7-9 to TRBJ2-1; D may be TRBD1 (5 bases). CDR1 is SEHNR and CDR2 is FQNEAQ in the germline V gene (reference sequence). With 8 bases removed from V and 6 bases from J, the gap between germline ends came to 14 bases. The CDR3 is 13 residues long. The CDR3 coding sequence is TGTGCCAGCTGTCCCGCCAGGGCCAATGAGCAGTTCTTC. Its translation: CASCPARANEQFF.

The chain carries TRBV9 and TRBJ2-3, with D hard to call. Trimming removed 3 bases from V and 0 bases from J, with 14 bases in between. This CDR3 spans 16 amino acids. Germline V CDR1 and CDR2: SGDLS, YYNGEE. The CDR3 DNA follows: TGTGCCAGCAGCGCCGGAGTCACCGCTAGCACAGATACGCAGTATTTT. It encodes CASSAGVTASTDTQYF. Drawing the rest from reference TRBV9 and TRBJ2-3, the complete variable domain is DSGVTQTPKHLITATGQRVTLRCSPRSGDLSVYWYQQSLDQGLQFLIQYYNGEERAKGNILERFSAQQFPDLHSELNLSSLELGDSALYFCASSAGVTASTDTQYFGPGTRLTVL.

The chain carries TRBV30 and TRBJ1-6; tentatively, D is TRBD1 (6 bases). The germline V gene encodes CDR1 GTSNPN and CDR2 SVGIG (reference sequence). This CDR3 has 19 amino acids. V lost 5 bases and J lost 0, with 23 bases in between. CDR3 in DNA: TGTGCCTGGTCGGCGAGGGGGGACCCTCGGCTCTCCTATAATTCACCCCTCCACTTT. It encodes CAWSARGDPRLSYNSPLHF.

The gene calls are TRBV19 and TRBJ2-1; D may be TRBD2 (5 bases). The V end was cut by 8 bases, the J end by 6 bases, with 11 bases between. Germline-derived CDR1 and CDR2 are LNHDA and SQIVND (reference sequence). This CDR3 is built from 12 residues. CDR3 loop: CASFSGFNEQFF. The CDR3 DNA sequence: TGTGCCAGTTTCAGCGGATTCAATGAGCAGTTCTTC.

The V and J genes are TRBV28 and TRBJ2-7; D gene ambiguous. CDR1 and CDR2 from the germline V gene are MDHEN and SYDVKM. Trimming removed 3 bases at V and 2 bases at J, with 8 bases between. The CDR3 spans 13 residues. CDR3 in amino acids: CASSFGTTYEQYF. The CDR3 nucleotides are TGTGCCAGCAGTTTTGGCACTACCTACGAGCAGTACTTC.

The count of this clone is one. V usage is TRBV5-8 and J usage is TRBJ1-5; D unresolved. There are 14 residues in the CDR3. CDR1 is SGHTS and CDR2 is YDEGEE in the germline V gene. Trimming took off 2 bases at V and 4 bases at J, with 10 bases between the two ends. CDR3 in amino acids: CASSLRDPNQPQHF. The CDR3 DNA reads TGTGCCAGCAGCTTAAGAGATCCTAATCAGCCCCAGCATTTT. The whole variable domain, remainder taken from reference TRBV5-8 and TRBJ1-5, is EAGVTQSPTHLIKTRGQQATLRCSPISGHTSVYWYQQALGLGLQFLLWYDEGEERNRGNFPPRFSGRQFPNYSSELNVNALELEDSALYLCASSLRDPNQPQHFGDGTRLSIL.

V and J are TRBV4-3 and TRBJ2-2, with D tentatively TRBD1 (5 bases). CDR1 and CDR2 (germline): LGHNA, YSLEER. Trimming left V 0 bases short and J 0 bases short, with 14 bases between. This CDR3 spans 18 amino acids. CDR3 protein: CASSQDTVRVANTGELFF. CDR3 in DNA: TGCGCCAGCAGCCAAGATACCGTCAGGGTCGCGAACACCGGGGAGCTGTTTTTT.

CDR3 residues: CASSHQGPVEQFF. The CDR3 DNA reads as TGTGCCAGCAGTCACCAAGGACCCGTGGAGCAGTTCTTC. V usage is TRBV25-1 and J usage is TRBJ2-1; no firm D call. This CDR3 region has 13 residues. The germline gives CDR1 MGHDK, CDR2 SYGVNS. Trimming took 5 bases from V and 10 from J, leaving 15 bases between them. The variable domain in full, completed from reference TRBV25-1 and TRBJ2-1, reads EADIYQTPRYLVIGTGKKITLECSQTMGHDKMYWYQQDPGMELHLIHYSYGVNSTEKGDLSSESTVSRIRTEHFPLTLESARPSHTSQYLCASSHQGPVEQFFGPGTRLTVL.

This chain uses TRBV14 with TRBJ2-3; TRBD1 aligns across 8 bases. The CDR3 is 15 amino acids. Germline loops: CDR1 SGHDN, CDR2 FVKESK. J gave up 2 bases and V 1 base, and 2 bases lay outside the gene matches. The CDR3 loop is CASSQVTGVTDTQYF. In DNA, the CDR3 is TGTGCCAGCAGCCAAGTGACAGGGGTCACAGATACGCAGTATTTT. Full variable domain (remainder filled in from reference TRBV14 and TRBJ2-3): EAGVTQFPSHSVIEKGQTVTLRCDPISGHDNLYWYRRVMGKEIKFLLHFVKESKQDESGMPNNRFLAERTGGTYSTLKVQPAELEDSGVYFCASSQVTGVTDTQYFGPGTRLTVL.

Note on this clone: One junction end disagrees with the germline gene, perhaps due to a read error. The chain employs TRBV15 and TRBJ2-7; maybe TRBD2 (5 bases). The CDR3 has 16 amino acids. Germline-derived CDR1 and CDR2 are LNHNV and YYDKDF (reference sequence). The CDR3 region has the DNA TGTGCCGCCAGCAGTGGATCAGCGGTCCTATCGTACGAGCAGTACTTC. Translation gives CAASSGSAVLSYEQYF.

This rearrangement joins TRBV5-1 to TRBJ1-5; D gene ambiguous. CDR3 length: 15 residues. Trimming took 4 bases from V and 0 from J, leaving 11 bases between them. Germline V gene data show CDR1 as SGHRS and CDR2 as YFSETQ. CDR3 nucleotides: TGCGCCAGCAGCCTGGCCGGTTATAGCAATCAGCCCCAGCATTTT. Translating it yields CASSLAGYSNQPQHF.

This clone is deemed medium-sized (0.01 to 0.1%). The rearrangement joins TRBV4-1 to TRBJ1-2; D call uncertain. Germline-derived CDR1 and CDR2 are MGHRA and YSYEKL. V was cut by 4 bases and J by 0 bases, with 12 bases left in between. This CDR3 has 15 amino acids. The CDR3 DNA sequence: TGCGCCAGCAGCCTAGGAGTCAGCGCTAACTATGGCTACACCTTC. This encodes CASSLGVSANYGYTF.